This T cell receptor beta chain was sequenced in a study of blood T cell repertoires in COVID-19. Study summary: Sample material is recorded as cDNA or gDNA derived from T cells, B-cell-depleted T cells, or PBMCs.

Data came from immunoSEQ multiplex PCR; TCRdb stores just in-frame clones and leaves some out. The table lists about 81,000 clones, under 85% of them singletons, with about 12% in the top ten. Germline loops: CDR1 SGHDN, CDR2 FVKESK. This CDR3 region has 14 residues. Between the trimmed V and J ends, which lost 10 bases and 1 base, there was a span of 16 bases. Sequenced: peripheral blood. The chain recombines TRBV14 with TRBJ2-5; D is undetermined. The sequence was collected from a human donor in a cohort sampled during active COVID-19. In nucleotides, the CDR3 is TGTGCCACCTACCCCCATGAGAGCCAAGAGACCCAGTACTTC. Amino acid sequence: CATYPHESQETQYF.